The 26 T cell receptor beta chains presented below share a single source sample, sequenced in a study of T-cell memory formation after mild COVID-19 (dated by TCRdb to 2020 to 2023). Library preparation was by 5' RACE. Sequenced using an Illumina NovaSeq 6000. TCRdb trimmed public reads at Q25 via fastp, called clones via MiXCR and kept in-frame beta chains. Merged by CDR3 protein, the rows form single entries marked with the most common genes and DNA. The sample table contains 180,000 or so distinct CDR3 sequences; only one count was recorded for around 10% of them. The top ten constitute roughly 3.8% of the sample. Sequencing was done on a sample of PBMCs or a T cell subset sorted from them (not recorded which). Receptor source: a man between 18 and 35 years old who had mild COVID-19 (a few samples of this study predate the infection). The sample titles of this study are shuffled in the database, so cell type and time point are left out; the donor was told from shared clones.

The J gene is TRBJ2-4, the V gene TRBV6-5; 10 positions agree with TRBD2. Germline-derived CDR1 and CDR2 are MNHEY and SVGAGI. Trimming at V came to 4 bases and at J to 4 bases, leaving 4 bases not matched to a gene. The CDR3 totals 15 residues. CDR3 coding DNA: TGTGCCAGCAGTTCCCTAGCGGGGGCAAAAAACATTCAGTACTTC. Translated, it gives CASSSLAGAKNIQYF.

This rearrangement joins TRBV20-1 to TRBJ1-1; tentatively, D is TRBD1 (6 bases). Between the trimmed V and J ends, which lost 2 bases and 10 bases, there was a span of 14 bases. Germline lookup yields CDR1 DFQATT and CDR2 SNEGSKA (reference sequence). There are 12 residues in the CDR3. The CDR3 DNA follows: TGCAGTGCTAGAACTGACAAGGGGGGAGCTTTCTTT. This codes for CSARTDKGGAFF.

The CDR3 is CAISGQGSYEQYF. CDR3 nucleotide sequence: TGTGCCATCAGCGGACAGGGGTCCTACGAGCAGTACTTC. The J gene is TRBJ2-7, the V gene TRBV10-3, with 9 bases identical to TRBD1. This CDR3 region has 13 residues. V lost 6 bases, J lost 1 base, and 1 base stayed unmatched. Germline loops: CDR1 ENHRY, CDR2 SYGVKD.

This rearrangement joins TRBV4-1 to TRBJ2-5, with 12 bases aligning to TRBD2. Looked up from germline, CDR1 is MGHRA and CDR2 is YSYEKL. This CDR3 comprises 15 residues. With V trimmed by 4 bases and J by 5 bases, 5 bases remained unmatched. CDR3 in DNA: TGCGCCAGCAGCCTGACTAGCGGGAGAGGCGAGACCCAGTACTTC. Residues: CASSLTSGRGETQYF.

Only a few counts were recorded for this clonotype. The CDR3 DNA is TGTGCCAGCAGGGTGACAGGGCTCAAAAACATTCAGTACTTC. It yields the protein CASRVTGLKNIQYF. This rearrangement joins TRBV28 to TRBJ2-4, with 7 nucleotides matching TRBD1. The CDR3 is made up of 14 amino acids. J lost 3 bases, V lost 6 bases, and 5 bases had no gene match. Germline CDR1 reads MDHEN; CDR2 reads SYDVKM.

This clonotype showed up just a few times. The V gene is TRBV20-1, the J gene TRBJ2-5; no reliable D call. Trimming pared 0 bases from V and 5 bases from J, leaving 10 bases between. The CDR3 sequence is 13 residues long. Germline assignment: CDR1 DFQATT and CDR2 SNEGSKA (reference sequence). The CDR3 protein is CSARDGGIETQYF. The CDR3 bases are TGCAGTGCTAGAGATGGCGGTATTGAGACCCAGTACTTC.

The chain uses TRBV6-5 and TRBJ2-6, with a possible D match to TRBD1 (5 bases). V lost 4 bases and J lost 3, with 10 bases in between. Germline lookup yields CDR1 MNHEY and CDR2 SVGAGI. The CDR3 spans 15 residues. As DNA, the CDR3 is TGTGCCAGCAGTTCACAGGTCCTTGGGGCCAACGTCCTGACTTTC. Protein: CASSSQVLGANVLTF.

V usage is TRBV12-3 or TRBV12-4 and J usage is TRBJ1-3, with D possibly matching TRBD1 (6 bases). The CDR3 has 14 residues. V shed 5 bases and J shed 4 bases, with 12 bases lying between them. CDR3: CASSPQGPGNTIYF. CDR3 bases: TGTGCCAGCAGTCCACAGGGCCCCGGAAACACCATATATTTT.

This clonotype has a handful of counts. This rearrangement joins TRBV7-2 to TRBJ2-7; TRBD1 or TRBD2 may be the D gene (6 bases each). CDR3 length: 14 amino acids. V was clipped by 7 bases and J by 0 bases, with 13 bases between them. Germline V gene sequence: CDR1 SGHTA, CDR2 FQGNSA. The CDR3 DNA sequence: TGTGCCAGCACCCCGGGGGCTTACTCCTACGAGCAGTACGTC. Translation gives CASTPGAYSYEQYV.

This clonotype was detected only a few times. The V call is TRBV30, the J call TRBJ1-3, with TRBD1 as a possible D gene (6 bases). The CDR3 loop spans 15 amino acids. Trimming removed 2 bases from V and 0 bases from J, with 11 bases in between. From germline, CDR1 is GTSNPN and CDR2 SVGIG (reference sequence). The CDR3 protein is CAWSRGAISGNTIYF. Here the CDR3 DNA reads TGTGCCTGGAGTAGGGGGGCCATCTCTGGAAACACCATATATTTT. Variable domain in full (rest from reference TRBV30 and TRBJ1-3): SQTIHQWPATLVQPVGSPLSLECTVEGTSNPNLYWYRQAAGRGLQLLFYSVGIGQISSEVPQNLSASRPQDRQFILSSKKLLLSDSGFYLCAWSRGAISGNTIYFGEGSWLTVV.

The CDR3 DNA reads as TGTGCCAGCAGTGATATGGGACAGAGAAATGAAAAACTGTTTTTT. It yields the protein CASSDMGQRNEKLFF. The J gene is TRBJ1-4, the V gene TRBV25-1, with TRBD1 identical over 7 bases. The germline V gene has CDR1 MGHDK and CDR2 SYGVNS. The CDR3 spans 15 residues. V shed 3 bases and J 5 bases; nucleotides not matched to a gene: 6.

This sequence joins TRBV18 and TRBJ1-3, with TRBD1 identical over 8 bases. Germline trimming cut 3 bases from V and 4 bases from J; bases unmatched to any gene: 5. The CDR3 loop spans 15 amino acids. Germline lookup yields CDR1 KGHSH and CDR2 LQKENI. CDR3 sequence (DNA): TGTGCCAGCTCACCGGGACAGGCGTACGGAAACACCATATATTTT. Its protein is CASSPGQAYGNTIYF.

The V call is TRBV24-1, the J call TRBJ2-1; 7 nucleotides align to TRBD2. Germline values: CDR1 KGHDR, CDR2 SFDVKD. The J segment lost 1 base and the V segment lost 6 bases, leaving 2 bases of the junction unmatched. The CDR3 length is 14 residues. CDR3 nucleotides: TGTGCCACCAGTTGGGGGGGATCCTACAATGAGCAGTTCTTC. Translated, it gives CATSWGGSYNEQFF.

This clonotype has at least ten counts. The genes are TRBV29-1 and TRBJ1-1; D possibly corresponds to TRBD1 (6 bases). The CDR3 spans 14 residues. V was pared by 6 bases and J by 1 base, with 15 bases between. Germline V gene data show CDR1 as SQVTM and CDR2 as ANQGSEA. As DNA, the CDR3 is TGCAGCGTCGCCCCCGGGACAACGAACACTGAAGCTTTCTTT. As protein: CSVAPGTTNTEAFF.

This sequence joins TRBV2 and TRBJ2-4; TRBD1 is a possible D gene (6 bases). From germline, CDR1 is SNHLY and CDR2 FYNNEI. Trimming cost V 4 bases and J 5 bases, with 12 bases left between them. CDR3 length: 14 amino acids. The CDR3 region is CASSATGHQNIQYF. As DNA, the CDR3 is TGTGCCAGCAGTGCAACGGGACACCAAAACATTCAGTACTTC.

This clonotype turned up a few times. The chain has TRBV20-1 and TRBJ2-5; D may match TRBD1 or TRBD2 (6 bases each). The V gene's germline CDR1 is DFQATT and CDR2 SNEGSKA (reference sequence). Trimming cost V 0 bases and J 5 bases, with 16 bases left between them. The CDR3 is made up of 15 amino acids. CDR3 nucleotides: TGCAGTGCTAGAGATCGGAGGGGGGACCTGGAGACCCAGTACTTC. Protein: CSARDRRGDLETQYF.

V gene TRBV5-5 combines with J gene TRBJ2-3, with 8 bases that match TRBD2. The CDR3 has 14 residues. Germline values: CDR1 SGHKS, CDR2 YYEKEE (reference sequence). Trimming took 4 bases from V and 6 from J; bases not matched to a gene: 7. CDR3 nucleotides: TGTGCCAGCAGCCATCCAGCGGGGGACGATACGCAGTATTTT. It specifies CASSHPAGDDTQYF. The full variable domain, completed using reference TRBV5-5 and TRBJ2-3, is DAGVTQSPTHLIKTRGQQVTLRCSPISGHKSVSWYQQVLGQGPQFIFQYYEKEERGRGNFPDRFSARQFPNYSSELNVNALLLGDSALYLCASSHPAGDDTQYFGPGTRLTVL.

This clonotype showed up just a few times. This rearrangement joins TRBV5-4 to TRBJ2-1; possibly TRBD1 or TRBD2 for D (6 bases each). V was clipped by 5 bases and J by 3 bases, with 15 bases between them. This CDR3 comprises 15 residues. Germline V gene lookup returns CDR1 SGHNT and CDR2 YYREEE (reference sequence). The CDR3 reads CASRSLEGGYNEQFF. DNA of the CDR3: TGTGCCAGCAGGTCCCTGGAGGGGGGCTACAATGAGCAGTTCTTC. The variable domain in full, completed from reference TRBV5-4 and TRBJ2-1, reads ETGVTQSPTHLIKTRGQQVTLRCSSQSGHNTVSWYQQALGQGPQFIFQYYREEENGRGNFPPRFSGLQFPNYSSELNVNALELDDSALYLCASRSLEGGYNEQFFGPGTRLTVL.

This clonotype appeared many times. The CDR3 reads CASSQEGTGITDTQYF. DNA of the CDR3: TGCGCCAGCAGCCAAGAAGGGACAGGGATCACAGATACGCAGTATTTT. The chain has TRBV4-3 and TRBJ2-3, with TRBD1 matching over 9 bases. Germline CDR1 reads LGHNA; CDR2 reads YSLEER. J gave up 2 bases and V 0 bases, and 3 bases lay outside the gene matches. The CDR3 loop spans 16 amino acids.

The chain links TRBV7-3 to TRBJ2-2, with 10 nucleotides matching TRBD2. This CDR3 region has 15 residues. From germline, CDR1 is SGHTA and CDR2 FQGTGA. The trim removed 8 bases at V and 3 bases at J, leaving 6 bases unmatched. Here the CDR3 DNA reads TGTGCCAGCCGCCCGCTAGCGGGGGACACCGGGGAGCTGTTTTTT. Protein sequence: CASRPLAGDTGELFF.

The chain joins TRBV7-2 to TRBJ1-4; D is perhaps TRBD1 (5 bases). Trimming pared 5 bases from V and 6 bases from J, leaving 13 bases between. CDR1 is SGHTA and CDR2 is FQGNSA in the germline V gene. The CDR3 contains 14 residues. The CDR3 nucleotides read TGTGCCAGCAGCCTCGGACACCATGATGAAAAACTGTTTTTT. The encoded protein is CASSLGHHDEKLFF.

The rearrangement links TRBV20-1 to TRBJ1-2; 10 bases line up with TRBD1. CDR1 and CDR2 from the germline V gene are DFQATT and SNEGSKA (reference sequence). CDR3 length equals 11 residues. CDR3 in DNA: TGCAGCCCAGACAGGGGGCAGGGCTACACCTTC. This encodes CSPDRGQGYTF.

V gene TRBV7-9 combines with J gene TRBJ1-2; D call uncertain. Per the germline V gene, CDR1 is SEHNR and CDR2 is FQNEAQ (reference sequence). With 4 bases removed from V and 4 bases from J, the gap between germline ends came to 7 bases. The CDR3 loop spans 12 amino acids. CDR3 sequence (DNA): TGTGCCAGCAGCTCGAGGTCCTATGGCTACACCTTC. This gives the protein CASSSRSYGYTF.

This clonotype was recorded a few times. The chain links TRBV27 to TRBJ2-7, with D perhaps matching TRBD1 (6 bases). CDR3 length: 14 amino acids. The germline gives CDR1 MNHEY, CDR2 SMNVEV (reference sequence). Between the trimmed V and J ends, which lost 4 bases and 5 bases, there was a span of 15 bases. The CDR3 DNA follows: TGTGCCAGCAGTTATAGCAGGGGATTGAACGAGCAGTACTTC. Encoded protein: CASSYSRGLNEQYF.

This clonotype occurred many times. V is TRBV5-1 and J is TRBJ1-2; 7 bases are shared with TRBD1. CDR3 size: 13 residues. The germline V gene encodes CDR1 SGHRS and CDR2 YFSETQ. Losses at the gene ends were 0 bases for V and 5 bases for J; bases not matched to a gene: 1. The CDR3 DNA reads TGCGCCAGCAGCTTGGAGACAGGGTATGGCTACACCTTC. It is translated as CASSLETGYGYTF.

V is TRBV14 and J is TRBJ1-4; D remains unclear. The CDR3 is 14 amino acids. Trimming pared 4 bases from V and 8 bases from J, leaving 14 bases between. Germline CDR1 is SGHDN and CDR2 is FVKESK. Here the CDR3 reads CASSRQILGEKLFF. CDR3 bases: TGTGCCAGCAGCCGCCAAATCTTGGGAGAAAAACTGTTTTTT.